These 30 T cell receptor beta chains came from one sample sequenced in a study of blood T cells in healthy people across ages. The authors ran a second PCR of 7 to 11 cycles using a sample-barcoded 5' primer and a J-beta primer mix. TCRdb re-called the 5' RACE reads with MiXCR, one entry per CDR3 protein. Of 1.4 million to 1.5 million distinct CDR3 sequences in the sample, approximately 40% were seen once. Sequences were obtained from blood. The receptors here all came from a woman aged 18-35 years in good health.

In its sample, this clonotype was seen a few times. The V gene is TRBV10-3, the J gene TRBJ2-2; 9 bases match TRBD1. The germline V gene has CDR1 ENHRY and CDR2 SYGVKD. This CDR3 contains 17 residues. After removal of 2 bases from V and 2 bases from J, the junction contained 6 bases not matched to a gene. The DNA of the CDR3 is TGTGCCATCAGTGAGCCGGGACAGGGAGCTAACACCGGGGAGCTGTTTTTT. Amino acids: CAISEPGQGANTGELFF.

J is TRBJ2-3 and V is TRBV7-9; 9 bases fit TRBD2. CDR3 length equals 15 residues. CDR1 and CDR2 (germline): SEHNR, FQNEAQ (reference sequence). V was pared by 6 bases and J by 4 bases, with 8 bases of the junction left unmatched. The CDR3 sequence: CASSRGGGASDTQYF. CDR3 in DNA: TGTGCCAGCAGTCGGGGCGGGGGGGCATCAGATACGCAGTATTTT.

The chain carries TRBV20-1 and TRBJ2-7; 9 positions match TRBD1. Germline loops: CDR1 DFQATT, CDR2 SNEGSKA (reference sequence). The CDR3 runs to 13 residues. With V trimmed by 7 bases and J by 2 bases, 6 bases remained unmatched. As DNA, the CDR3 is TGCAGTGGGCTACAGGGGGCCACCTACGAGCAGTACTTC. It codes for CSGLQGATYEQYF.

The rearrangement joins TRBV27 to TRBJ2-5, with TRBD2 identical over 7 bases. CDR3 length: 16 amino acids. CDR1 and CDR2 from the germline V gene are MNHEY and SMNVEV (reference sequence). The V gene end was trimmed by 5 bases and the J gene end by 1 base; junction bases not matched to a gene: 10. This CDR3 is CASSPRGAGTQETQYF. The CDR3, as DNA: TGTGCCAGCAGTCCCCGGGGAGCGGGGACCCAAGAGACCCAGTACTTC.

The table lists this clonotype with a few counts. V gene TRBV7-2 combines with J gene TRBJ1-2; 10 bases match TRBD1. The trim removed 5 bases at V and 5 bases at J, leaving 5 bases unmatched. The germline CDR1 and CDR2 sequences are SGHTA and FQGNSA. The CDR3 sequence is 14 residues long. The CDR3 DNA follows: TGTGCCAGCAGCGTACCGGACAGGGGGTATGGCTACACCTTC. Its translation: CASSVPDRGYGYTF.

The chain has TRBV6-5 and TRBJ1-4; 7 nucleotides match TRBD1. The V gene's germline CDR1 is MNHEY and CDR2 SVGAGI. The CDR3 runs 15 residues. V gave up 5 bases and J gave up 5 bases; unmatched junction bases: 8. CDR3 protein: CASSEQGLSNEKLFF. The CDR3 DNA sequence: TGTGCCAGCAGTGAACAGGGGCTATCAAATGAAAAACTGTTTTTT.

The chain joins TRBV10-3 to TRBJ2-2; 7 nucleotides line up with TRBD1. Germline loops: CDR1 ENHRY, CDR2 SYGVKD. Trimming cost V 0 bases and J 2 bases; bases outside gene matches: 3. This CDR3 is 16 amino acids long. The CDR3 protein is CAISESGTANTGELFF. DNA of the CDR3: TGTGCCATCAGTGAGTCCGGGACAGCCAACACCGGGGAGCTGTTTTTT.

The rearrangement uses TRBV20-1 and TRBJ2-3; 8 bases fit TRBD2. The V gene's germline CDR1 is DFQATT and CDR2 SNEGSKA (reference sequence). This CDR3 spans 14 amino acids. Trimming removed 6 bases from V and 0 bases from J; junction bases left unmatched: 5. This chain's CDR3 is CSAPPSGSTDTQYF. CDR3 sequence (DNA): TGCAGTGCGCCTCCTAGCGGGAGCACAGATACGCAGTATTTT.

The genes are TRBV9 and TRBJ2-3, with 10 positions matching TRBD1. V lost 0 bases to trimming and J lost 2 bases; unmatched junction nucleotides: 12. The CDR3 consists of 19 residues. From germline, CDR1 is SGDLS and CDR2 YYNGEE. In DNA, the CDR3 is TGTGCCAGCAGCGTAGGGAGACGGAGACAGGGGGCGTTCACAGATACGCAGTATTTT. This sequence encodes CASSVGRRRQGAFTDTQYF.

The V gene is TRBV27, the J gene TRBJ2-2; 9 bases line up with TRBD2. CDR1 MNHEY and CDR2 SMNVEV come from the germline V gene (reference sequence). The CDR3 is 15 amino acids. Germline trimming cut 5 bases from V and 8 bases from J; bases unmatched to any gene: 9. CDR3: CASSDIAGVSGELFF. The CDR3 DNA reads TGTGCCAGCAGTGATATAGCGGGAGTATCTGGGGAGCTGTTTTTT.

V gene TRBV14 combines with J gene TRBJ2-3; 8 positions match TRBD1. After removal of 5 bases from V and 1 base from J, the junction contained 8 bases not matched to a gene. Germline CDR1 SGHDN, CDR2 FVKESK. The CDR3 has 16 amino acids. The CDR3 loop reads CASSARQGFRTDTQYF. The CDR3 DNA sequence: TGTGCCAGCAGCGCACGACAGGGGTTCCGCACAGATACGCAGTATTTT.

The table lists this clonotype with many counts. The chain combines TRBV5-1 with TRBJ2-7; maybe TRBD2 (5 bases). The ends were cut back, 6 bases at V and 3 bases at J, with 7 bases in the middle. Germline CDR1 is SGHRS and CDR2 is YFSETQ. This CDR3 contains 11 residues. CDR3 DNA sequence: TGCGCCAGCACAGAGGGCTACGAGCAGTACTTC. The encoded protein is CASTEGYEQYF. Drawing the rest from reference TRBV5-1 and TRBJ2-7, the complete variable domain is KAGVTQTPRYLIKTRGQQVTLSCSPISGHRSVSWYQQTPGQGLQFLFEYFSETQRNKGNFPGRFSGRQFSNSRSEMNVSTLELGDSALYLCASTEGYEQYFGPGTRLTVT.

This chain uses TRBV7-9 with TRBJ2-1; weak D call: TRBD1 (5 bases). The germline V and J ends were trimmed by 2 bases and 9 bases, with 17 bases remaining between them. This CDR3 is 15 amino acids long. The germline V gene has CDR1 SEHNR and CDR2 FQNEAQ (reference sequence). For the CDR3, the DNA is TGTGCCAGCAGCTTAACGGGTAGCACCGACAGTGAGCAGTTCTTC. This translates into CASSLTGSTDSEQFF.

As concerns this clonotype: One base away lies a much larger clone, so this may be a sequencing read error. The CDR3 loop is CASSFLGETQETQFF. CDR3 DNA sequence: TGTGCCAGCAGCTTCCTGGGGGAGACCCAAGAGACCCAGTTCTTC. This chain uses TRBV7-3 with TRBJ2-1; D may correspond to TRBD1 or TRBD2 (5 bases each). Deletions cut 3 bases from V and 13 bases from J, with 22 bases between. The CDR3 spans 15 residues. Looked up from germline, CDR1 is SGHTA and CDR2 is FQGTGA.

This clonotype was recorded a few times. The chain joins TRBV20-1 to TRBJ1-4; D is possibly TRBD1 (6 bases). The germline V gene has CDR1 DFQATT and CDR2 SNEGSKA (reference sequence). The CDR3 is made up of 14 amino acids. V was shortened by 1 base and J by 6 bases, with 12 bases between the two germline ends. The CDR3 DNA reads TGCAGTGCTAGAGCCCCACAGGGACATGAAAAACTGTTTTTT. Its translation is CSARAPQGHEKLFF.

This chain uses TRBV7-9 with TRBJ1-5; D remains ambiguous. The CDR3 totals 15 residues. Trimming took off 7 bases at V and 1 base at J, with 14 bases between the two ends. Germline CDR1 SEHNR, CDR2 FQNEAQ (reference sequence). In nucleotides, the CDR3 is TGTGCCAGCACCACGGGTAGCGCAAGCAATCAGCCCCAGCATTTT. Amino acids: CASTTGSASNQPQHF.

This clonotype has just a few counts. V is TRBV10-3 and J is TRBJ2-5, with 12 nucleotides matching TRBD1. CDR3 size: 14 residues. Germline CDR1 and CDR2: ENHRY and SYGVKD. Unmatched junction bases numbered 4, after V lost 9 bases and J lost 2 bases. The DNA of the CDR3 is TGTGCCATTAGGGGACAGGGGGCTCAAGAGACCCAGTACTTC. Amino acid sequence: CAIRGQGAQETQYF.

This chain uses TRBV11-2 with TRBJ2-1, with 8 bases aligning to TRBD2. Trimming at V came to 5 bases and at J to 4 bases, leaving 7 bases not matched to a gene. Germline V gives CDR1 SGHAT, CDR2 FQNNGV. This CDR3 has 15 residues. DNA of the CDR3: TGTGCCAGCAGCCTGCGAGCGGGAGAGTACAATGAGCAGTTCTTC. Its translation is CASSLRAGEYNEQFF.

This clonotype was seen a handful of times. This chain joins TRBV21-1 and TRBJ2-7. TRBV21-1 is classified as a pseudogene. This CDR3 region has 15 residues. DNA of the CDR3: TGTGCCAGCAGCAATTTTTACAGTGGATCCTACGAGCAGTACTTC. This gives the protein CASSNFYSGSYEQYF.

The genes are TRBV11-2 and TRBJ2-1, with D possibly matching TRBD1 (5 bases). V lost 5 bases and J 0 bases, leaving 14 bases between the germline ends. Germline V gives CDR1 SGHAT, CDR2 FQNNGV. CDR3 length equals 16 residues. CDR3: CASSLRGLSSYNEQFF. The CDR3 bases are TGTGCCAGCAGCCTAAGGGGCCTGAGCTCCTACAATGAGCAGTTCTTC.

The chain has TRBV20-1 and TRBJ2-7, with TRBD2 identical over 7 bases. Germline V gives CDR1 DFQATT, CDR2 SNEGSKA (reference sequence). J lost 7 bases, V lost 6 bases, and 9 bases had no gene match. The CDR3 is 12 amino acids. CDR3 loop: CSALAGLNEQYF. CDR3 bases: TGCAGTGCATTAGCGGGCCTCAATGAGCAGTACTTC.

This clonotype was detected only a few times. The DNA for the CDR3 is TGTGCCATCAGTGAGTCCAGGACAATCTCCTACGAGCAGTACTTC. The encoded protein is CAISESRTISYEQYF. The V call is TRBV10-3, the J call TRBJ2-7; D possibly corresponds to TRBD1 (5 bases). Trimming shortened V by 0 bases and J by 0 bases, and 9 bases separated the two germline ends. CDR3 length: 15 amino acids. CDR1 and CDR2 (germline): ENHRY, SYGVKD.

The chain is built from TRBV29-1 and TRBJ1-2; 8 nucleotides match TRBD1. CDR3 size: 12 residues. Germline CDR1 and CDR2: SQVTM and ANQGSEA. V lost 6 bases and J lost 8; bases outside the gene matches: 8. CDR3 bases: TGCAGCGTGACCGGGACAGGCCGCGGCTACACCTTC. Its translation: CSVTGTGRGYTF.

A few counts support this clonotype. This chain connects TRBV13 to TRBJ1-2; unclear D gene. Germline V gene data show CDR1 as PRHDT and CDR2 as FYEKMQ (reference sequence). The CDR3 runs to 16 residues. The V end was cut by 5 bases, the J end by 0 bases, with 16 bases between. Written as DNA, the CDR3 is TGTGCCAGCAGCCAGCCCTCGGCGGGATCTAACTATGGCTACACCTTC. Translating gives CASSQPSAGSNYGYTF.

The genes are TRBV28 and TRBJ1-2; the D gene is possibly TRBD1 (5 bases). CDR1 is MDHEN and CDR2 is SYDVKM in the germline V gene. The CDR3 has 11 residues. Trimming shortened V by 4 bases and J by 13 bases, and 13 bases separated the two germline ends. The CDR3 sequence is CASSSRELGTF. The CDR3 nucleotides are TGTGCCAGCAGTTCCAGGGAGTTGGGCACCTTC.

DNA of the CDR3: TGTGCCAGCAGCTTAGCGCCGGTCGAATGGTTAGACGGGAGGGCCGTTGAGCAGTTCTTC. Its protein is CASSLAPVEWLDGRAVEQFF. The chain couples TRBV7-2 to TRBJ2-1; 8 positions match TRBD2. The CDR3 is 20 amino acids. Germline values: CDR1 SGHTA, CDR2 FQGNSA. Trimming cost V 0 bases and J 9 bases; bases outside gene matches: 22.

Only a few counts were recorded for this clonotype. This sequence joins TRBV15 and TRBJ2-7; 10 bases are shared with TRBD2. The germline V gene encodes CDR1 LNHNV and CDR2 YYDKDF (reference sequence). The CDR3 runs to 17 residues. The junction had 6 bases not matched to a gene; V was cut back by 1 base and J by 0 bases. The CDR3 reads CATSRVVIAGGSYEQYF. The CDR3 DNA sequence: TGTGCCACCAGCAGAGTGGTGATAGCGGGAGGCTCCTACGAGCAGTACTTC.

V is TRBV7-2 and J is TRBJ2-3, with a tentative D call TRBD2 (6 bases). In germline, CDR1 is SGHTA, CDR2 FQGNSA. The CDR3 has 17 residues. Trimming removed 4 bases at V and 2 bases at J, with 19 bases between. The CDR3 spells CASSSPLSGGTTDTQYF. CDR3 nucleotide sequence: TGTGCCAGCAGCTCCCCGCTTTCGGGCGGGACCACAGATACGCAGTATTTT.

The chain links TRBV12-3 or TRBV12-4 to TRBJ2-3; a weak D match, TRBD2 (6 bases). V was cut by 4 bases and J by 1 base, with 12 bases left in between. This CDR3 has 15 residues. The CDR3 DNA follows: TGTGCCAGCAGTTCGCGACTAGTGGGCACAGATACGCAGTATTTT. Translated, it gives CASSSRLVGTDTQYF.

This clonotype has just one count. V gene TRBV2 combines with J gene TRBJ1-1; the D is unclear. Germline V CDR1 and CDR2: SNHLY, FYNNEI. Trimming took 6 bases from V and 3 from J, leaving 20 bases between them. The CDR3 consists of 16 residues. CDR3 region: CASSDLNLGGYTEAFF. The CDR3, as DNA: TGTGCCAGCAGCGATTTGAACCTCGGCGGGTACACTGAAGCTTTCTTT.